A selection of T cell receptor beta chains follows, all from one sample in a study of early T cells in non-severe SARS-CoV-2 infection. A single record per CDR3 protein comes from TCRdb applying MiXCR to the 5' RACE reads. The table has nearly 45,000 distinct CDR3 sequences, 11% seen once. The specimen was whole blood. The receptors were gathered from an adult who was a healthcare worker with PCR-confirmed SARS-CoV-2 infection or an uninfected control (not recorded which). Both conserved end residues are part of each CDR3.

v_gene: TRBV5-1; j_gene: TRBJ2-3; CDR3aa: CASSLEKSPDTQYF
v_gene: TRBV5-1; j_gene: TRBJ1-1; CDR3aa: CASSLGLQAISAFF
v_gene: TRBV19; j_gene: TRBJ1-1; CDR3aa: CASIFRGAGLNTEAFF
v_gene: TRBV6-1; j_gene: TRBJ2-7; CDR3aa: CASSPRGHSYEQYF
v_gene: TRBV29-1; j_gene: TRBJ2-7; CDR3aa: CSVALTQFYEQYF
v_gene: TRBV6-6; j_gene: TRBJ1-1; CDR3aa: CASSSTAANTEAFF
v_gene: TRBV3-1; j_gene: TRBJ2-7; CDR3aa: CASSRQGPGEQYF
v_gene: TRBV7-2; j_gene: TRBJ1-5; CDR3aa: CASSRGQGGNQPQHF
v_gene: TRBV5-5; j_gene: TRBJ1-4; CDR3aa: CASSQPDRGNEKLFF
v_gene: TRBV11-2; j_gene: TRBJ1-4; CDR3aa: CASSFWDGEKLFF
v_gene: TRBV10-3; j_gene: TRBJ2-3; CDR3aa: CAISDYGQGSTDTQYF
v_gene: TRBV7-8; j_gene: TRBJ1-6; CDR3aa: CASSPLQGAWDSPLHF
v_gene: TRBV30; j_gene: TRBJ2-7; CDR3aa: CAWSSDSYEQYF
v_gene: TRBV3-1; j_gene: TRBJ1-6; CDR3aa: CASSQVGPQNSPLHF
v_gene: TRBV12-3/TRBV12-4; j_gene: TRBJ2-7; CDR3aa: CASSLAGTLAGHEQYF
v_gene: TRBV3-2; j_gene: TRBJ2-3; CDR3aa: CASSLPWAHCGRDTQYF
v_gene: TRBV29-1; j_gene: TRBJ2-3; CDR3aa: CSVDMGVTADTQYF
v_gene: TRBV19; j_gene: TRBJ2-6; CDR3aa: CASSFRRNSGANVLTF
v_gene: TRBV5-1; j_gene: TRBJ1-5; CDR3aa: CASSFLPQSDQPQHF
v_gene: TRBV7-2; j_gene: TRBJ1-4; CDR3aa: CASSLGRATNEKLFF
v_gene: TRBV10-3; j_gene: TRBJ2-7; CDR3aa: CAISESPSERQYF
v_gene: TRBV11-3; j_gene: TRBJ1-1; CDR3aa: CASSSRTGEAFF
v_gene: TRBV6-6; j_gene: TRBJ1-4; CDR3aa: CASSYSPGYEKLFF
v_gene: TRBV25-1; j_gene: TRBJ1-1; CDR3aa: CASSETAGTEAFF
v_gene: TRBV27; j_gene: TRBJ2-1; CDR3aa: CASSLVWGGGSYNEQFF
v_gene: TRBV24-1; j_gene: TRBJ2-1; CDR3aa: CATSATGTGRNEQFF
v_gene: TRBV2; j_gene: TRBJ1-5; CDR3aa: CASSNQGARGQPQHF
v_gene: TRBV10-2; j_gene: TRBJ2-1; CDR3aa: CASSERTGGLSYNEQFF
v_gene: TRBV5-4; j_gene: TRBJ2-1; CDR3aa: CASSLVSDYNEQFF
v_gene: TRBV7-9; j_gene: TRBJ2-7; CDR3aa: CASSSFSGGPPEQYF
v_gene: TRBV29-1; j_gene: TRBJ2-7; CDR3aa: CSPHQTAAYEQYF
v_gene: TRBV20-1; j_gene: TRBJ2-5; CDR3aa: CSARDLSGGLQETQYF
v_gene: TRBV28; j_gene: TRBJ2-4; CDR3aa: CASRGLAAKNIQYF
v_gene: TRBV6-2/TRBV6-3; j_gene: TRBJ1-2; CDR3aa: CASAISGFGGYGYTF
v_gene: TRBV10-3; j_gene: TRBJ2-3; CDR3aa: CAISEGAGGTDTQYF
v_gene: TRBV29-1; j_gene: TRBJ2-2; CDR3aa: CSVEGQGTNTGELFF
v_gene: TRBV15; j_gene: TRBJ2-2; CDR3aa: CATSSGSYTGELFF
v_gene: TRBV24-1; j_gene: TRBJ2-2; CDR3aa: CATSDPRGETGELFF
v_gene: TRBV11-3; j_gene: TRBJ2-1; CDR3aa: CASSFRDAYNEQFF
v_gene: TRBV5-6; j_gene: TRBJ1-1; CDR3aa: CASSLVEVRNTEAFF
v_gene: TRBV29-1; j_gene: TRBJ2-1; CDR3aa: CSVESPERRGNEQFF